These 21 T cell receptor beta chains were sequenced from one sample in a study of T cell responses to AZD1222 COVID-19 vaccine. Sequencing used immunoSEQ multiplex PCR; TCRdb keeps in-frame clones, though not all of them. The sample shows around 130,000 clones, 90% of them seen only once. Here the sequenced sample was peripheral blood, taken 28 days after the second dose of the MenACWY control vaccine. All receptors derive from an adult who received the MenACWY meningococcal vaccine as a control.

The V gene is TRBV7-6, the J gene TRBJ2-1; 11 bases line up with TRBD2. CDR3 length equals 15 residues. Germline CDR1 and CDR2: SGHVS and FNYEAQ. Unmatched junction bases numbered 5, after V lost 5 bases and J lost 5 bases. The CDR3 reads CASSQTSGKHNEQFF. In DNA, the CDR3 is TGTGCCAGCAGCCAGACTAGCGGGAAGCACAATGAGCAGTTCTTC.

The CDR3 bases are TGTGCCAGCAGTTATGATGGGACAGGGAAAGGAAACACCATATATTTT. Translating it yields CASSYDGTGKGNTIYF. The chain couples TRBV6-5 to TRBJ1-3, with TRBD1 matching 9 bases. V lost 3 bases, J lost 4 bases, and 7 bases stayed unmatched. CDR1 is MNHEY, CDR2 SVGAGI, per germline. The CDR3 spans 16 residues.

This sequence joins TRBV2 and TRBJ1-1; weak D call: TRBD1 (5 bases). The germline gives CDR1 SNHLY, CDR2 FYNNEI. This CDR3 region has 13 residues. The V end was cut by 6 bases, the J end by 1 base, with 9 bases between. CDR3 sequence reads: CASSFGQNTEAFF. The CDR3 DNA follows: TGTGCCAGCAGCTTCGGACAGAACACTGAAGCTTTCTTT.

The rearrangement joins TRBV6-2 or TRBV6-3 to TRBJ1-1; 9 nucleotides line up with TRBD1. The germline CDR1 and CDR2 sequences are MNHEY and SVGEGT. The CDR3 covers 15 residues. V shed 4 bases and J 6 bases; nucleotides not matched to a gene: 9. CDR3 loop: CASSSPGQGRSEAFF. The CDR3 DNA sequence: TGTGCCAGCAGTTCCCCGGGACAGGGTCGGTCTGAAGCTTTCTTT.

The chain employs TRBV6-6 and TRBJ1-4, with 7 positions matching TRBD1. CDR3 size: 14 residues. The V and J ends lost 8 bases and 3 bases, in that order; junction bases with no gene match: 6. The V gene's germline CDR1 is MNHNY and CDR2 SVGAGI (reference sequence). The CDR3 DNA reads TGTGCCAGCCGCAGACAGGGAGCTAATGAAAAACTGTTTTTT. This sequence encodes CASRRQGANEKLFF.

V is TRBV9 and J is TRBJ2-2; maybe TRBD1 (6 bases). The ends were cut back, 0 bases at V and 5 bases at J, with 11 bases in the middle. In germline, CDR1 is SGDLS, CDR2 YYNGEE. The CDR3 contains 15 residues. The CDR3 region has the DNA TGTGCCAGCAGCGTAGTGGACAGCACTACCGGGGAGCTGTTTTTT. Translation: CASSVVDSTTGELFF.

The chain carries TRBV11-2 and TRBJ1-3; no firm D call. The CDR3 loop spans 13 amino acids. From germline, CDR1 is SGHAT and CDR2 FQNNGV. V gave up 1 base and J gave up 10 bases, with 11 bases separating them. The DNA of the CDR3 is TGTGCCAGCAGCTTAGTGGGATTAAGGACCATATATTTT. This translates into CASSLVGLRTIYF.

J is TRBJ1-5 and V is TRBV7-8; D possibly corresponds to TRBD1 (6 bases). Trimming left V 5 bases short and J 2 bases short, with 13 bases between. CDR1 is SGHVS, CDR2 FQNEAQ, per germline. The CDR3 has 15 residues. The CDR3 DNA reads as TGTGCCAGCAGCCTAACAACAGGGCGCAATCAGCCCCAGCATTTT. Translated, it gives CASSLTTGRNQPQHF.

The CDR3 loop reads CASSQTRQIRNSPLHF. The CDR3 region has the DNA TGCGCCAGCAGCCAAACAAGACAGATAAGGAATTCACCCCTCCACTTT. V and J are TRBV10-2 and TRBJ1-6; D might be TRBD1 (5 bases). Germline V lookup: CDR1 WSHSY, CDR2 SAAADI. The CDR3 is 16 residues long. V was shortened by 6 bases and J by 7 bases, with 19 bases between the two germline ends.

This rearrangement joins TRBV28 to TRBJ1-1; 8 positions match TRBD1. Looked up from germline, CDR1 is MDHEN and CDR2 is SYDVKM. J was trimmed by 0 bases and V by 2 bases; bases with no gene match: 8. This CDR3 has 17 amino acids. The CDR3 DNA reads as TGTGCCAGCAGTTTAATTGGGACAGGAGGCCTGAACACTGAAGCTTTCTTT. Its protein is CASSLIGTGGLNTEAFF.

V gene TRBV19 combines with J gene TRBJ2-4, with 9 bases aligning to TRBD1. From germline, CDR1 is LNHDA and CDR2 SQIVND (reference sequence). The junction had 7 bases not matched to a gene; V was cut back by 4 bases and J by 6 bases. The CDR3 totals 15 residues. CDR3 residues: CASSTQQGAGNIQYF. The CDR3, as DNA: TGTGCCAGTAGTACCCAACAGGGGGCGGGAAACATTCAGTACTTC.

The genes are TRBV25-1 and TRBJ2-3; D is unclear. CDR1 and CDR2 from the germline V gene are MGHDK and SYGVNS. The V and J ends lost 3 bases and 0 bases respectively, with 19 bases between them. This CDR3 is built from 18 residues. The CDR3 loop reads CASSDIKKKPPSTDTQYF. In DNA form, the CDR3 reads TGTGCCAGCAGTGACATCAAGAAAAAACCTCCGAGCACAGATACGCAGTATTTT.

J is TRBJ2-3 and V is TRBV6-1; TRBD1 agrees at 11 bases. Germline-derived CDR1 and CDR2 are MNHNS and SASEGT. Trimming cost V 2 bases and J 4 bases; bases outside gene matches: 5. The CDR3 consists of 16 residues. CDR3 coding DNA: TGTGCCAGCAGTGAAACCCCGGGACAGGGGGCAGATACGCAGTATTTT. Residues: CASSETPGQGADTQYF.

The chain links TRBV5-6 to TRBJ1-4; D remains unclear. Trimming took 1 base from V and 1 from J, leaving 5 bases between them. The CDR3 covers 14 residues. Germline values: CDR1 SGHDT, CDR2 YYEEEE. The CDR3 is CASSLSGTNEKLFF. CDR3 sequence (DNA): TGTGCCAGCAGCTTGTCCGGAACTAATGAAAAACTGTTTTTT.

This chain connects TRBV6-5 to TRBJ1-2; D might be TRBD1 (5 bases). The CDR3 covers 14 residues. The ends were cut back, 4 bases at V and 7 bases at J, with 16 bases in the middle. The germline V gene encodes CDR1 MNHEY and CDR2 SVGAGI. The CDR3: CASSSPQEGSGYTF. Here the CDR3 DNA reads TGTGCCAGCAGTTCCCCTCAGGAGGGGAGTGGCTACACCTTC.

The chain recombines TRBV4-2 with TRBJ2-3, with D possibly TRBD2 on 6 matching bases. The CDR3 has 16 residues. V dropped 0 bases and J dropped 4 bases, with 14 bases sitting between them. Germline V gene data show CDR1 as LGHNA and CDR2 as YNFKEQ. This chain's CDR3 is CASSQDPGEVPDTQYF. For the CDR3, the DNA is TGTGCCAGCAGCCAAGATCCGGGGGAGGTCCCAGATACGCAGTATTTT.

The chain couples TRBV5-5 to TRBJ2-7; D call uncertain. Germline CDR1 reads SGHKS; CDR2 reads YYEKEE (reference sequence). Trimming removed 0 bases from V and 5 bases from J, with 6 bases in between. This CDR3 is built from 12 residues. This CDR3 reads CASSLGKDEQYV. In DNA form, the CDR3 reads TGTGCCAGCAGCTTGGGAAAGGACGAGCAGTACGTC.

The V gene is TRBV27, the J gene TRBJ2-3; D is undetermined. Per the germline V gene, CDR1 is MNHEY and CDR2 is SMNVEV (reference sequence). The CDR3 loop spans 13 amino acids. V was trimmed by 3 bases and J by 6 bases, leaving 10 bases between them. CDR3 sequence: CASSLVLEDTQYF. In DNA form, the CDR3 reads TGTGCCAGCAGTTTGGTGTTAGAGGATACGCAGTATTTT.

The rearrangement uses TRBV15 and TRBJ2-3; 9 bases agree with TRBD1. Germline V gene data show CDR1 as LNHNV and CDR2 as YYDKDF (reference sequence). Trimming removed 3 bases from V and 4 bases from J; junction bases left unmatched: 14. This CDR3 contains 18 residues. Here the CDR3 DNA reads TGTGCCACCAGCAGGACCCATCCCAACAGGGGGCGCCCAGATACGCAGTATTTT. Translation gives CATSRTHPNRGRPDTQYF. The full variable domain, in which reference TRBV15 and TRBJ2-3 provide the parts outside the CDR3, is DAMVIQNPRYQVTQFGKPVTLSCSQTLNHNVMYWYQQKSSQAPKLLFHYYDKDFNNEADTPDNFQSRRPNTSFCFLDIRSPGLGDTAMYLCATSRTHPNRGRPDTQYFGPGTRLTVL.

The J gene is TRBJ2-3, the V gene TRBV5-1, with TRBD2 as a possible D gene (7 bases). There are 14 residues in the CDR3. V shed 0 bases and J shed 4 bases, with 9 bases lying between them. Germline loops: CDR1 SGHRS, CDR2 YFSETQ. CDR3 sequence reads: CASSLEGGADTQYF. DNA of the CDR3: TGCGCCAGCAGCTTGGAAGGGGGGGCAGATACGCAGTATTTT.

The chain recombines TRBV5-6 with TRBJ2-1; D gene ambiguous. Germline CDR1 reads SGHDT; CDR2 reads YYEEEE. The CDR3 has 13 residues. Trimming removed 0 bases at V and 5 bases at J, with 6 bases between. The CDR3 coding sequence is TGTGCCAGCAGCTTGGTGGGGAACAATGAGCAGTTCTTC. Protein: CASSLVGNNEQFF.